These 7 T cell receptor beta chains share one sample of origin, sequenced in a study of shared clonotypes between healthy human individuals. Profiling relied on immunoSEQ multiplex PCR, and the TCRdb table lists in-frame clones only, not all of them. The sample has 2,100,000 or so clones, approximately 96% seen once. The sequencing sample was made of naive CD4+ T cells sorted from blood. Sample subset: CD45RA+ positively selected. Receptors were obtained from a man younger than 30 in good health.

The chain couples TRBV5-1 to TRBJ2-7; D possibly corresponds to TRBD2 (6 bases). Trimming removed 4 bases from V and 4 bases from J, with 15 bases in between. The CDR3 consists of 14 residues. Germline V gene data show CDR1 as SGHRS and CDR2 as YFSETQ. CDR3 residues: CASSPEGPGYEQYF. DNA for the CDR3: TGCGCCAGCAGCCCGGAGGGGCCCGGTTACGAGCAGTACTTC.

CDR3 residues: CASSSQERGTYEQYF. CDR3 coding DNA: TGTGCCAGCAGCTCACAGGAAAGGGGGACCTACGAGCAGTACTTC. V gene TRBV7-9 combines with J gene TRBJ2-7, with D maybe TRBD1 (6 bases). V was shortened by 4 bases and J by 2 bases, with 15 bases between the two germline ends. CDR3 length equals 15 residues. The germline V gene encodes CDR1 SEHNR and CDR2 FQNEAQ (reference sequence).

The count of this clone is one. J is TRBJ1-2 and V is TRBV15, with 7 bases matching TRBD1. The CDR3 is made up of 11 amino acids. CDR1 LNHNV and CDR2 YYDKDF come from the germline V gene (reference sequence). Trimming took 9 bases from V and 4 from J; bases not matched to a gene: 2. The CDR3 here is CATGTVYGYTF. The DNA for the CDR3 is TGTGCCACAGGGACAGTCTATGGCTACACCTTC. The full variable domain, with the rest looked up from reference TRBV15 and TRBJ1-2, is DAMVIQNPRYQVTQFGKPVTLSCSQTLNHNVMYWYQQKSSQAPKLLFHYYDKDFNNEADTPDNFQSRRPNTSFCFLDIRSPGLGDTAMYLCATGTVYGYTFGSGTRLTVV.

The chain combines TRBV18 with TRBJ2-7; TRBD2 aligns across 10 bases. After removal of 5 bases from V and 2 bases from J, the junction contained 6 bases not matched to a gene. CDR3 size: 15 residues. Germline CDR1 KGHSH, CDR2 LQKENI. CDR3 bases: TGTGCCAGCTCAACCGGACTAGCGGATACCTACGAGCAGTACTTC. This gives the protein CASSTGLADTYEQYF.

The gene calls are TRBV19 and TRBJ2-2, with 15 bases fitting TRBD2. The V gene end was trimmed by 4 bases and the J gene end by 4 bases; junction bases not matched to a gene: 7. This CDR3 is built from 18 residues. CDR1 is LNHDA, CDR2 SQIVND, per germline (reference sequence). In nucleotides, the CDR3 is TGTGCCAGTAGTACGGGACTAGCGGGAGGTATAGGCACCGGGGAGCTGTTTTTT. Amino acid sequence: CASSTGLAGGIGTGELFF.

The chain links TRBV19 to TRBJ1-5; D remains ambiguous. Looked up from germline, CDR1 is LNHDA and CDR2 is SQIVND (reference sequence). This CDR3 has 14 amino acids. Trimming stripped 3 bases from V and 6 bases from J, with 12 bases between. In DNA form, the CDR3 reads TGTGCCAGTAGTATGGGAACCTCAGGTCAGCCCCAGCATTTT. Its protein is CASSMGTSGQPQHF. Complete variable domain (other parts from reference TRBV19 and TRBJ1-5): DGGITQSPKYLFRKEGQNVTLSCEQNLNHDAMYWYRQDPGQGLRLIYYSQIVNDFQKGDIAEGYSVSREKKESFPLTVTSAQKNPTAFYLCASSMGTSGQPQHFGDGTRLSIL.

This clone was counted once. This sequence joins TRBV6-5 and TRBJ1-4; 9 bases are a match to TRBD1. This CDR3 contains 16 residues. With 0 bases clipped from V and 11 bases from J, the junction kept 10 bases outside the gene matches. Germline values: CDR1 MNHEY, CDR2 SVGAGI. CDR3 nucleotides: TGTGCCAGCAGTTACTCTTACGGGACAGGGCAGACCAAACTGTTTTTT. Translation gives CASSYSYGTGQTKLFF.